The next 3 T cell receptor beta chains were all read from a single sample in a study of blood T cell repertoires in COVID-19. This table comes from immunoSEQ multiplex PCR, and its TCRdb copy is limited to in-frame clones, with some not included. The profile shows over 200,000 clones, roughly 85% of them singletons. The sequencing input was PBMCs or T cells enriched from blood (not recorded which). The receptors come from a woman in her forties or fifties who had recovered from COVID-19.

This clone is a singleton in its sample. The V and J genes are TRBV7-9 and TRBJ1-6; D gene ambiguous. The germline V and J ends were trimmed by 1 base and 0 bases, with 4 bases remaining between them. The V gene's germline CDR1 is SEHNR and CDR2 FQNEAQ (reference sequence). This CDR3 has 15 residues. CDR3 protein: CASSLVSSYNSPLHF. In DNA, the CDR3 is TGTGCCAGCAGCTTAGTGAGCTCCTATAATTCACCCCTCCACTTT.

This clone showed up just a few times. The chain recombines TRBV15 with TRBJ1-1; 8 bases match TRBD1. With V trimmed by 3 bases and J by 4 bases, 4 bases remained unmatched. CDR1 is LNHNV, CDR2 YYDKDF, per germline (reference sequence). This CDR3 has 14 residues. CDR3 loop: CATSRADRGTEAFF. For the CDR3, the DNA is TGTGCCACCAGCAGGGCCGACAGGGGCACTGAAGCTTTCTTT.

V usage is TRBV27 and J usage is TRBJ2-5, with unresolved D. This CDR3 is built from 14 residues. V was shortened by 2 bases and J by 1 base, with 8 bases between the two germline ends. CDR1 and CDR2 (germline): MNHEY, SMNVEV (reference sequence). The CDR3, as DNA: TGTGCCAGCAGTTTAAAAAGCGTCCAAGAGACCCAGTACTTC. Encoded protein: CASSLKSVQETQYF.